Following are 8 T cell receptor beta chains from one sample sequenced in a study of T cells in Graves' hyperthyroidism and ophthalmopathy. Amplification targeted TCR beta CDR3 regions from RNA transcripts. With the HTBI primer set, the TCR CDR3 went through a first round of RT-PCR. MiXCR was run by TCRdb on the multiplex PCR reads, yielding one entry per CDR3 protein. The sample yields approximately 600,000 distinct CDR3 sequences, about 17% seen once. The specimen was blood. Receptor source: a woman aged 30 to 39 with Graves' hyperthyroidism.

This clonotype was counted a few times. The genes are TRBV13 and TRBJ1-1; TRBD1 might be the D (5 bases). V lost 0 bases, J lost 8 bases, and 13 bases lay in between. Looked up from germline, CDR1 is PRHDT and CDR2 is FYEKMQ (reference sequence). This CDR3 comprises 14 residues. The CDR3 loop is CASSLGRQLREAFF. Here the CDR3 DNA reads TGTGCCAGCAGCTTAGGCCGACAGCTTAGAGAAGCTTTCTTT.

This clonotype was counted between two and nine times. The chain links TRBV7-9 to TRBJ1-2, with a tentative D call TRBD1 (5 bases). The CDR3 has 15 residues. In germline, CDR1 is SEHNR, CDR2 FQNEAQ (reference sequence). The V gene lost 1 base and the J gene lost 8 bases, with 17 bases spanning the gap. The CDR3 DNA is TGTGCCAGCAGCTTAGTCGGGCAGGGAGGAGAAGGCTACACCTTC. Translated, it gives CASSLVGQGGEGYTF.

This clonotype was detected ten times or more. The gene calls are TRBV28 and TRBJ2-7; D call uncertain. Germline CDR1 is MDHEN and CDR2 is SYDVKM. The CDR3 extends over 12 amino acids. With 3 bases removed from V and 4 bases from J, the gap between germline ends came to 7 bases. The CDR3, as DNA: TGTGCCAGCAGTTTTATGGGTTACGAGCAGTACTTC. It translates to CASSFMGYEQYF.

This clonotype was found a few times. This chain uses TRBV28 with TRBJ1-2; D remains unclear. The CDR3 sequence is 14 residues long. The V gene's germline CDR1 is MDHEN and CDR2 SYDVKM. V lost 3 bases and J lost 5, with 13 bases in between. CDR3 sequence: CASSFEPGGYGYTF. The CDR3 DNA reads as TGTGCCAGCAGTTTCGAGCCGGGAGGGTATGGCTACACCTTC.

The chain carries TRBV29-1 and TRBJ1-5; no clear D. Trimming removed 4 bases from V and 5 bases from J, with 9 bases in between. The CDR3 covers 12 residues. Per germline, CDR1 SQVTM and CDR2 ANQGSEA. The CDR3 protein is CSVGQRDQPQHF. The CDR3 nucleotides read TGCAGCGTTGGGCAGAGAGATCAGCCCCAGCATTTT.

In its sample, this clonotype was seen once. J is TRBJ2-3 and V is TRBV6-2 or TRBV6-3; 8 bases map to TRBD2. The CDR3 runs to 15 residues. Germline lookup yields CDR1 MNHEY and CDR2 SVGEGT. With 11 bases clipped from V and 2 bases from J, the junction kept 12 bases outside the gene matches. The CDR3 nucleotides are TGTGCCGCTCGCCCACAGACTAGCGCCACAGATACGCAGTATTTT. This translates into CAARPQTSATDTQYF.

V and J are TRBV24-1 and TRBJ2-2; TRBD1 might be the D (5 bases). Germline values: CDR1 KGHDR, CDR2 SFDVKD. The CDR3 is made up of 15 amino acids. V lost 5 bases and J 1 base, leaving 10 bases between the germline ends. The CDR3 DNA follows: TGTGCCACCAGTGGTCAGGGTGGGAACACCGGGGAGCTGTTTTTT. This translates into CATSGQGGNTGELFF.

The chain employs TRBV7-2 and TRBJ2-7; 7 nucleotides line up with TRBD1. This CDR3 is built from 14 residues. V was clipped by 3 bases and J by 2 bases; unmatched bases: 4. The germline gives CDR1 SGHTA, CDR2 FQGNSA. In DNA, the CDR3 is TGTGCCAGCAGCTTGGGACAGCCCGCCTACGAGCAGTACTTC. Translation: CASSLGQPAYEQYF. Full variable domain (outside the CDR3, taken from reference TRBV7-2 and TRBJ2-7): GAGVSQSPSNKVTEKGKDVELRCDPISGHTALYWYRQSLGQGLEFLIYFQGNSAPDKSGLPSDRFSAERTGGSVSTLTIQRTQQEDSAVYLCASSLGQPAYEQYFGPGTRLTVT.